This passage covers 18 T cell receptor beta chains from one sample sequenced in a study of blood T cell repertoires in COVID-19. Produced via immunoSEQ multiplex PCR; TCRdb's table is partial and in-frame only. This repertoire shows around 40,000 clones, about nine tenths found once; its top ten account for 14%. Sequenced: peripheral blood. The receptors stem from a human donor in a cohort sampled during active COVID-19.

The V gene is TRBV11-3, the J gene TRBJ2-1; D is unclear. Germline loops: CDR1 SGHNT, CDR2 YENEEA. CDR3 length: 12 amino acids. The V and J ends lost 1 base and 10 bases respectively, with 8 bases between them. CDR3 region: CASSLGFREQFF. Here the CDR3 DNA reads TGTGCCAGCAGCTTAGGGTTCAGGGAGCAGTTCTTC.

The chain is built from TRBV7-2 and TRBJ2-3; D possibly corresponds to TRBD2 (7 bases). This CDR3 is built from 18 residues. CDR1 SGHTA and CDR2 FQGNSA come from the germline V gene. The V end lost 4 bases, the J end lost 5 bases, and 25 bases lay between the germline ends. DNA of the CDR3: TGTGCCAGCAGCTGGAGAGGGGGGTCGGGGGGTCTGATAGATACGCAGTATTTT. Its translation: CASSWRGGSGGLIDTQYF.

This chain uses TRBV7-8 with TRBJ1-5, with D maybe TRBD1 (6 bases). The CDR3 has 16 residues. V was cut by 1 base and J by 4 bases, with 14 bases left in between. CDR1 SGHVS and CDR2 FQNEAQ come from the germline V gene. CDR3 bases: TGTGCCAGCAGCTTAGTTTCCGGACAGCTAAATCAGCCCCAGCATTTT. This sequence encodes CASSLVSGQLNQPQHF.

The chain uses TRBV9 and TRBJ2-3, with 8 bases identical to TRBD2. Germline V gene data show CDR1 as SGDLS and CDR2 as YYNGEE. The V segment lost 6 bases and the J segment 6 bases; nucleotides outside the gene matches: 12. This CDR3 spans 15 amino acids. CDR3 sequence (DNA): TGTGCCAGCAACCGGGGGGGGCCCTCAGGGGATACGCAGTATTTT. It encodes CASNRGGPSGDTQYF.

V gene TRBV9 combines with J gene TRBJ2-1; D perhaps matches TRBD1 (6 bases). Between the trimmed V and J ends, which lost 3 bases and 11 bases, there was a span of 12 bases. CDR1 SGDLS and CDR2 YYNGEE come from the germline V gene. This CDR3 contains 12 residues. For the CDR3, the DNA is TGTGCCAGCAGCGGAGGGGACACCAAGCAGTTCTTC. It specifies CASSGGDTKQFF.

The chain uses TRBV5-5 and TRBJ1-4, with D perhaps TRBD1 (6 bases). The CDR3 has 12 residues. The ends were cut back, 4 bases at V and 13 bases at J, with 14 bases in the middle. CDR1 is SGHKS and CDR2 is YYEKEE in the germline V gene (reference sequence). Written as DNA, the CDR3 is TGTGCCAGCAGCCCAGGGGTAGAGAGACTGTTTTTT. Amino acids: CASSPGVERLFF.

The V gene is TRBV24-1, the J gene TRBJ2-7; D unresolved. The CDR3 covers 11 residues. Germline assignment: CDR1 KGHDR and CDR2 SFDVKD. Trimming stripped 5 bases from V and 3 bases from J, with 4 bases between. The CDR3, as DNA: TGTGCCACCAGTGCCTACTACGAGCAGTACTTC. Protein sequence: CATSAYYEQYF.

The chain carries TRBV6-2 or TRBV6-3 and TRBJ1-6; D uncertain. The length of the CDR3 is 15 residues. Germline V lookup: CDR1 MNHEY, CDR2 SVGEGT. V lost 3 bases and J lost 7, with 13 bases in between. The DNA of the CDR3 is TGTGCCAGCAGTTATCTTTCAGGAAGCAATTCACCCCTCCACTTT. This translates into CASSYLSGSNSPLHF.

This chain connects TRBV2 to TRBJ2-1; 8 nucleotides match TRBD1. From germline, CDR1 is SNHLY and CDR2 FYNNEI. The CDR3 is 13 amino acids. The J segment lost 10 bases and the V segment lost 5 bases, leaving 7 bases of the junction unmatched. The CDR3 sequence: CASSWTGQREQFF. The CDR3 region has the DNA TGTGCCAGCAGTTGGACAGGGCAGAGGGAGCAGTTCTTC.

The chain joins TRBV27 to TRBJ1-1, with 7 bases matching TRBD1. J gave up 5 bases and V 7 bases, and 16 bases lay outside the gene matches. The CDR3 has 16 residues. Germline CDR1 MNHEY, CDR2 SMNVEV (reference sequence). The CDR3 here is CASTKGRGRGITEAFF. In DNA form, the CDR3 reads TGTGCCAGCACCAAGGGTAGGGGGCGCGGGATAACTGAAGCTTTCTTT.

The V call is TRBV19, the J call TRBJ2-5; 8 bases agree with TRBD2. This CDR3 has 16 residues. CDR1 and CDR2 (germline): LNHDA, SQIVND (reference sequence). With 3 bases clipped from V and 5 bases from J, the junction kept 11 bases outside the gene matches. CDR3 region: CASSIGLSGLGETQYF. DNA for the CDR3: TGTGCCAGTAGTATTGGTTTATCGGGACTAGGTGAGACCCAGTACTTC.

The J gene is TRBJ2-5, the V gene TRBV7-2, with 8 bases matching TRBD1. J lost 5 bases, V lost 3 bases, and 11 bases had no gene match. The CDR3 has 16 amino acids. Germline V CDR1 and CDR2: SGHTA, FQGNSA. The CDR3 loop is CASSFVLDRAGETQYF. In DNA, the CDR3 is TGTGCCAGCAGCTTTGTCCTGGACAGGGCGGGTGAGACCCAGTACTTC.

This clone showed up just once. The chain couples TRBV29-1 to TRBJ2-3, with TRBD2 as a possible D gene (7 bases). Germline-derived CDR1 and CDR2 are SQVTM and ANQGSEA. Trimming removed 4 bases from V and 4 bases from J, with 18 bases in between. The CDR3 runs to 15 residues. CDR3 sequence (DNA): TGCAGCGTTGGGGCCAGCGGGGAGGGGGCAGATACGCAGTATTTT. Amino acids: CSVGASGEGADTQYF.

This sequence joins TRBV5-8 and TRBJ2-2; D remains ambiguous. Germline lookup yields CDR1 SGHTS and CDR2 YDEGEE. V was clipped by 0 bases and J by 4 bases, with 7 bases between them. This CDR3 is built from 14 residues. The CDR3 sequence is CASSLGRSTGELFF. The CDR3 bases are TGTGCCAGCAGCTTGGGCAGAAGCACCGGGGAGCTGTTTTTT.

This clone was counted once. The gene calls are TRBV10-1 and TRBJ2-7; the match to TRBD1 covers 7 bases. Germline V CDR1 and CDR2: WNHNN, SYGVQD (reference sequence). Losses at the gene ends were 5 bases for V and 5 bases for J; bases not matched to a gene: 12. CDR3 length: 15 residues. CDR3 sequence: CASSPSLDRAHEQYF. Here the CDR3 DNA reads TGCGCCAGCAGTCCTTCCCTCGACAGGGCCCACGAGCAGTACTTC.

This chain links TRBV4-1 with TRBJ2-7; possible D gene TRBD1, 5 bases. V was pared by 2 bases and J by 2 bases, with 10 bases between. The CDR3 runs 14 residues. Germline V gene sequence: CDR1 MGHRA, CDR2 YSYEKL. The CDR3 nucleotides read TGCGCCAGCAGCCAATTCACGACAGCCTACGAGCAGTACTTC. Protein product: CASSQFTTAYEQYF.

The V call is TRBV7-9, the J call TRBJ1-4; TRBD1 aligns across 10 bases. The CDR3 runs 16 residues. V lost 5 bases to trimming and J lost 4 bases; unmatched junction nucleotides: 7. Germline V CDR1 and CDR2: SEHNR, FQNEAQ (reference sequence). The CDR3 DNA reads TGTGCCAGCAGCCCCCGACAGGGGGCGCTTAATGAAAAACTGTTTTTT. Residues: CASSPRQGALNEKLFF.

The chain couples TRBV12-3 or TRBV12-4 to TRBJ2-1; TRBD1 is a possible D gene (6 bases). The CDR3 is 12 residues long. V lost 1 base and J 15 bases, leaving 13 bases between the germline ends. The DNA for the CDR3 is TGTGCCAGCAGTTTAGGTCGGCAGGGGCTGTTCTTC. Its translation is CASSLGRQGLFF.